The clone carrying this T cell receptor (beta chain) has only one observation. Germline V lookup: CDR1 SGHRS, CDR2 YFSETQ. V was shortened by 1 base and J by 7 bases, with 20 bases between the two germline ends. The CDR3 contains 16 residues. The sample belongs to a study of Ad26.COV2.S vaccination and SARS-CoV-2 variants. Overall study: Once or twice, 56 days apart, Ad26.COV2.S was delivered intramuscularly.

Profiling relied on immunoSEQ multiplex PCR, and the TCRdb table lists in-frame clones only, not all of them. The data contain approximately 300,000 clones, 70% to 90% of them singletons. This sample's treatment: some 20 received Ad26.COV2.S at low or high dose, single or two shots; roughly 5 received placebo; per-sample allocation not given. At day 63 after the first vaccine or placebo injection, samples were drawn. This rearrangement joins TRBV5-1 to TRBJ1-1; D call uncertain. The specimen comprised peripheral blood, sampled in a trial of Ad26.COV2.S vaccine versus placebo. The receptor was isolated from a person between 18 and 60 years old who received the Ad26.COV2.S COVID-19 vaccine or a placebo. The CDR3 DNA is TGCGCCAGCAGCTTGTACGCCTCCCGGGGTTTCGGTGAAGCTTTCTTT. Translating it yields CASSLYASRGFGEAFF.